This T cell receptor (beta chain) originates from a study of CD4 T cell repertoires in COVID-19. Findings and limits, study-wide: Two or all three memory subsets shared several highly expanded SARS-CoV-2-reactive clonotypes. Some SARS-CoV-2 clonotypes, between about 6.5 and 25%, recurred in SARS-CoV and/or HKU1 cultures.

The CDR3 has 13 amino acids. Germline CDR1 and CDR2: SGHNT and YENEEA. The ends were cut back, 0 bases at V and 3 bases at J, with 5 bases in the middle. Points on this clone: Its antigen is undetermined.

These patients had recovered from COVID-19 ranging mild to severe. The memory T cells were sequenced right after ex vivo isolation, without culture. Sequencing was performed with immunoSEQ multiplex PCR; in TCRdb, only in-frame clones are kept and a portion is missing. The data contain over 75,000 clones, roughly four fifths of them singletons. This TCR came from a human donor who had COVID-19. V is TRBV11-3 and J is TRBJ1-1; D gene ambiguous. Sequenced here: CD4+ T cells from peripheral blood, sampled after recovery from COVID-19. The CDR3 DNA is TGTGCCAGCAGCTTAGATGGGGACACTGAAGCTTTCTTT. Protein: CASSLDGDTEAFF. The complete variable domain, with remaining parts taken from reference TRBV11-3 and TRBJ1-1, reads EAGVVQSPRYKIIEKKQPVAFWCNPISGHNTLYWYLQNLGQGPELLIRYENEEAVDDSQLPKDRFSAERLKGVDSTLKIQPAELGDSAVYLCASSLDGDTEAFFGQGTRLTVV.